This is a list of T cell receptor beta chains from one sample in a study of T cell changes during pregnancy in multiple sclerosis. Some clones are missing from TCRdb's copy, which holds only in-frame ones; the method was immunoSEQ multiplex PCR. Seen here are 20,000 to 25,000 clones, approximately 93% observed once, and the top ten hold approximately 0.63%. The material sequenced was CD4+ T cells from peripheral blood mononuclear cells, taken after pregnancy. The receptors derive from a female donor in good health, enrolled as a control in a pregnancy study. The conserved cysteine and the conserved F or W are not part of the CDR3 here.

>TRBV2
ASNENTGNSPLH
>TRBV28
ASGTGQGISGELF
>TRBV10-3
AISESSQTDGYT
>TRBV6-5
ASSSVVGSYT
>TRBV6-6
ASTWTESYEQY
>TRBV4-1
ASSQDPPTGNPLGEQY
>TRBV2
ASRKGTASYNEQF
>TRBV11-1
ASSPSGVNEQF
>TRBV5-5
ASSLGNRQYTEAF
>TRBV4-1
ASSRGLSAPSPYEQY
>TRBV19
ATIDRGLTGELF
>TRBV5-5
ASSLTGTNYGYT
>TRBV19
ASSIYSGTTDTQY
>TRBV5-1
ASSLVALQETQY
>TRBV19
ASSIVAGKATNTQY
>TRBV30
AWSGSGTTRRDEQF
>TRBV12-5
ARGGSRLAGDGEQY
>TRBV5-4
ASSAGTGVSQETQY
>TRBV7-8
ASSLTGGETQY
>TRBV7-8
ASSYVLAGGDRQY
>TRBV11-2
ASSFAPGQGPGTEAF
>TRBV5-5
ASSLDSDEKLF
>TRBV29-1
SVGLAGGQETQY
>TRBV10-3
AIKGQTANTGELF
>TRBV19
ASSRDSFNTEAF
>TRBV18
ASSLYLGETQY
>TRBV28
ASSPRTMAQY
>TRBV28
ASSRTGPNTEAF
>TRBV10-3
AIAFGASGANVLT
>TRBV30
AWSPGTVYGYT
>TRBV9
ASSVDDSGAYEQY
>TRBV9
ASSVEGTSGGASETQY
>TRBV11-2
ASSSLMLIGTSGRNEQY
>TRBV7-9
ASSLGGAPYEQY
>TRBV4-2
ASSQGVPGSSTDTQY
>TRBV11-2
ASSYTGRANQPQH
>TRBV18
ASSALTEESQY
>TRBV15
ATSRSTLTGRQTNEKLF
>TRBV18
ASSPLGTGGNEQF
>TRBV9
ASSVALRDRVGEQF
>TRBV7-2
ASSLQGGWTEAF
>TRBV19
ASTYGNTHTEAF
>TRBV18
ASSPPSGLETQY
>TRBV4-1
ASRPLVGTYNEQF
>TRBV19
ASSIEGQGRYEQY
>TRBV11-2
ASSLRGTGEKLF
>TRBV7-9
ASRGAGNEQF
>TRBV5-6
ASSLVRTAYNEQF
>TRBV9
ASSVGQAINYGYT